Listed below are T cell receptor beta chains from one sample, sequenced in a study of blood T cell repertoires in COVID-19. Clones were sequenced by immunoSEQ multiplex PCR, and TCRdb holds only the in-frame ones, with some missing. The sample has approximately 360,000 clones; less than 90% are singletons. The sequencing input was PBMCs or T cells enriched from blood (not recorded which). These receptors were taken from a woman between 45 and 60 years old who had recovered from COVID-19. Both conserved end residues are trimmed from each CDR3. D genes are given only for firm matches. Size is stated for part of the rows, as once, few or many counts, or as a class when the clone is expanded.

ASGMTPSSGNTIY	NA	TRBV6-5	TRBJ1-3	NA
ASSVEGPPLH	NA	TRBV9	TRBJ1-6	NA
ASSLTGAHYGYT	TRBD1	TRBV5-6	TRBJ1-2	NA
ASSLGAPDGPQH	NA	TRBV11-3	TRBJ1-5	NA
ASSQGQGYGYT	TRBD1	TRBV3-1/TRBV3-2	TRBJ1-2	NA
AWTGVPNEQF	NA	TRBV30	TRBJ2-1	NA
ASSSTGRNTEAF	NA	TRBV7-2	TRBJ1-1	NA
ASIRSNLATNEKLF	NA	TRBV19	TRBJ1-4	NA
ASSISSGLLDSPLH	NA	TRBV19	TRBJ1-6	NA
ASSYSKQGRGAGYT	NA	TRBV6-5	TRBJ1-2	NA
ATSYGPNYGYT	NA	TRBV6-4	TRBJ1-2	NA
ASAGTGRNEQF	TRBD1	TRBV28	TRBJ2-1	NA
ASSLQGPSEAF	NA	TRBV5-5	TRBJ1-1	NA
ASSLAGQGMSPGDTQY	TRBD1	TRBV5-1	TRBJ2-3	NA
ASSVRTNTEAF	NA	TRBV19	TRBJ1-1	NA
ASSLTDTKRGYT	NA	TRBV7-9	TRBJ1-2	few
ASSPGQSYGYT	NA	TRBV18	TRBJ1-2	NA
ASSMGHNSGNTIY	NA	TRBV19	TRBJ1-3	NA
ASSPLRGGDTQY	NA	TRBV7-2	TRBJ2-3	NA
AISGTVNTEAF	NA	TRBV10-3	TRBJ1-1	once
ASSMDRVDQPQH	TRBD1	TRBV19	TRBJ1-5	NA
ASSQDWESDSRNYGYT	NA	TRBV4-3	TRBJ1-2	NA
ASSSYTNTEAF	NA	TRBV7-6	TRBJ1-1	NA
ASGLATGGTGAEAF	TRBD1	TRBV12-5	TRBJ1-1	NA
ASSPQTGSGTEAF	TRBD1	TRBV6-5	TRBJ1-1	NA
ASSGRAGAMNTEAF	NA	TRBV7-8	TRBJ1-1	few
ASSPRTSETLH	NA	TRBV3-1/TRBV3-2	TRBJ1-6	few
ASSQHRDSKETQY	NA	TRBV3-1/TRBV3-2	TRBJ2-5	NA
ASSLQGISNEKLF	NA	TRBV5-1	TRBJ1-4	few
ASGGFGYGYT	NA	TRBV27	TRBJ1-2	NA
ASSYSYRGLYEQY	TRBD1	TRBV6-5	TRBJ2-7	NA
AWSAGTGGNQPQH	TRBD1	TRBV30	TRBJ1-5	NA